These 7 T cell receptor beta chains came from one sample sequenced in a study of shared clonotypes between healthy human individuals. Using immunoSEQ multiplex PCR, the repertoire was profiled, and TCRdb retains in-frame clones only, with some absent. The data show approximately 2,200,000 clones, about 93% seen once. The naive CD8 population came from CD45RO-negative cells selected for CCR7, without terminally differentiated effector memory CD45RA+ cells. The material sequenced was naive CD8+ T cells from PBMCs. These receptors all stem from a man between 18 and 35 years old in good health. Some clones in this sample may be carry-over from other donors' samples.

The CDR3 protein is CASSKYRGDEQFF. The CDR3, as DNA: TGTGCCAGCAGCAAATACAGGGGCGATGAGCAGTTCTTC. The chain employs TRBV7-8 and TRBJ2-1, with 7 bases matching TRBD1. Germline V CDR1 and CDR2: SGHVS, FQNEAQ. After removal of 5 bases from V and 8 bases from J, the junction contained 6 bases not matched to a gene. There are 13 residues in the CDR3.

The chain employs TRBV2 and TRBJ1-5; D unclear. V was trimmed by 1 base and J by 9 bases, leaving 16 bases between them. The CDR3 runs to 15 residues. Germline V CDR1 and CDR2: SNHLY, FYNNEI. CDR3 sequence: CASSEGQEGSAPQHF. DNA of the CDR3: TGTGCCAGCAGTGAAGGTCAGGAGGGTTCGGCGCCCCAGCATTTT.

This chain's CDR3 is CASSVMGEGLYGYTF. CDR3 in DNA: TGTGCCAGCAGTGTGATGGGGGAGGGGCTCTATGGCTACACCTTC. The rearrangement uses TRBV27 and TRBJ1-2, with a weak D call TRBD1 (5 bases). Trimming removed 5 bases at V and 4 bases at J, with 17 bases between. Per germline, CDR1 MNHEY and CDR2 SMNVEV (reference sequence). This CDR3 has 15 residues.

Notes on this clone: Distinct nucleotide sequences in the sample also encode this CDR3. The chain links TRBV11-2 to TRBJ2-1; D is undetermined. CDR3 length: 12 amino acids. V shed 2 bases and J shed 7 bases, with 6 bases lying between them. Germline V gene lookup returns CDR1 SGHAT and CDR2 FQNNGV. The CDR3 is CASSLSGNEQFF. CDR3 DNA sequence: TGTGCCAGCAGCTTAAGTGGGAATGAGCAGTTCTTC.

This clone was recorded once. The CDR3 loop is CASSLGGRGGGYTF. The CDR3 DNA reads as TGTGCCAGCAGCTTAGGGGGACGGGGTGGAGGCTACACCTTC. The chain couples TRBV7-8 to TRBJ1-2; perhaps TRBD1 as D (5 bases). Germline loops: CDR1 SGHVS, CDR2 FQNEAQ. V dropped 1 base and J dropped 8 bases, with 14 bases sitting between them. The length of the CDR3 is 14 residues.

The chain employs TRBV11-2 and TRBJ2-1; 8 bases line up with TRBD2. Germline trimming cut 2 bases from V and 6 bases from J; bases unmatched to any gene: 9. This CDR3 contains 16 residues. The germline CDR1 and CDR2 sequences are SGHAT and FQNNGV. CDR3 DNA: TGTGCCAGCAGCTTATTCGGGACTAGGGAACTCAATGAGCAGTTCTTC. Its translation: CASSLFGTRELNEQFF. Based on the CDR3 plus reference TRBV11-2 and TRBJ2-1, the full variable domain is EAGVAQSPRYKIIEKRQSVAFWCNPISGHATLYWYQQILGQGPKLLIQFQNNGVVDDSQLPKDRFSAERLKGVDSTLKIQPAKLEDSAVYLCASSLFGTRELNEQFFGPGTRLTVL.

The chain has TRBV27 and TRBJ2-5; perhaps D is TRBD1 or TRBD2 (6 bases each). With 6 bases removed from V and 5 bases from J, the gap between germline ends came to 19 bases. The V gene's germline CDR1 is MNHEY and CDR2 SMNVEV (reference sequence). This CDR3 has 15 residues. CDR3 loop: CASRGGWGAPETQYF. The CDR3 DNA reads TGTGCCAGCAGAGGGGGGTGGGGGGCGCCTGAGACCCAGTACTTC.